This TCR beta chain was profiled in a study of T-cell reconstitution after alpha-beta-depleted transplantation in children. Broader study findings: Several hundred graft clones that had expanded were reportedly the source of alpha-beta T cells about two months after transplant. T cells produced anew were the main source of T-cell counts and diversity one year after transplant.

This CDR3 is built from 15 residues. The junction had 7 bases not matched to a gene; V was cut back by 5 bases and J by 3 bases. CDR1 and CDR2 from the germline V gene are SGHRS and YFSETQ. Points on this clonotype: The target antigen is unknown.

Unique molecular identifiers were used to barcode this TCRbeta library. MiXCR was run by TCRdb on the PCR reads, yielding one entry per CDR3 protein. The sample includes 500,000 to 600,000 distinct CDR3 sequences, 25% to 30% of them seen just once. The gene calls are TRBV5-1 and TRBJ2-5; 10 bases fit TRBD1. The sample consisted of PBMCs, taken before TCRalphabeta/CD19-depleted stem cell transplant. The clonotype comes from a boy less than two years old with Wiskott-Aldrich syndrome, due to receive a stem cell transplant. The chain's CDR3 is CASSIAGTGEETQYF. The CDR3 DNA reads TGCGCCAGCAGTATAGCCGGGACAGGGGAAGAGACCCAGTACTTC.